The 16 T cell receptor beta chains presented below share a single source sample, sequenced in a study of blood T cell repertoires in COVID-19. Profiled with immunoSEQ multiplex PCR; TCRdb holds only in-frame clones, not every one. The table records about 390,000 clones, 85% to 90% of them present only once. Sequencing used PBMCs or T cells enriched from blood (not recorded which). The receptor source for this set is a woman in her 50s who had recovered from COVID-19.

V gene TRBV3-1 (or the pseudogene TRBV3-2) combines with J gene TRBJ2-1; no clear D. CDR3 length: 13 residues. CDR1 LGHDT and CDR2 YNNKEL come from the germline V gene (reference sequence). V dropped 1 base and J dropped 12 bases, with 13 bases sitting between them. The CDR3 nucleotides are TGTGCCAGCAGCCAAGTAGCAACTCTTGGGCAGTTCTTC. It encodes CASSQVATLGQFF.

The chain carries TRBV5-4 and TRBJ1-4, with 11 bases identical to TRBD1. CDR1 and CDR2 (germline): SGHNT, YYREEE (reference sequence). This CDR3 contains 15 residues. The V and J ends lost 4 bases and 6 bases, in that order; junction bases with no gene match: 5. The CDR3 DNA sequence: TGTGCCAGCAGCATAAGGACAGGGGGCCATGAAAAACTGTTTTTT. Protein: CASSIRTGGHEKLFF.

The rearrangement joins TRBV6-2 or TRBV6-3 to TRBJ1-2; D may be TRBD1 (6 bases). Trimming pared 5 bases from V and 8 bases from J, leaving 12 bases between. This CDR3 is 12 amino acids long. The germline V gene has CDR1 MNHEY and CDR2 SVGEGT. CDR3 sequence: CASSSRGGGYTF. In DNA form, the CDR3 reads TGTGCCAGCAGTAGTCGAGGGGGAGGCTACACCTTC.

Only one count was recorded for this clone. The J gene is TRBJ2-1, the V gene TRBV6-1; D perhaps matches TRBD1 (6 bases). There are 14 residues in the CDR3. Germline V gene lookup returns CDR1 MNHNS and CDR2 SASEGT. The V end was cut by 1 base, the J end by 7 bases, with 11 bases between. CDR3 bases: TGTGCCAGCAGTGAAGAAGGGGGTTGGAATGAGCAGTTCTTC. This gives the protein CASSEEGGWNEQFF.

The rearrangement joins TRBV2 to TRBJ2-1; TRBD2 agrees at 9 bases. V shed 4 bases and J 7 bases; nucleotides not matched to a gene: 8. Germline V lookup: CDR1 SNHLY, CDR2 FYNNEI. The length of the CDR3 is 15 residues. CDR3 sequence reads: CASSVVSSGVNEQFF. The CDR3 bases are TGTGCCAGCAGTGTGGTGTCTAGCGGGGTAAATGAGCAGTTCTTC.

As for this clone: Its ends do not fully match the called genes, so a read error is possible. The chain employs TRBV11-2 and TRBJ1-3; TRBD1 might be the D (6 bases). This CDR3 region has 15 residues. In germline, CDR1 is SGHAT, CDR2 FQNNGV. The CDR3: CASSLVGGTGNAIYF. The CDR3 coding sequence is TGTGCCAGCAGCTTAGTAGGGGGAACTGGAAACGCCATATATTTT.

The V and J genes are TRBV25-1 and TRBJ2-3; D call uncertain. V lost 3 bases and J 0 bases, leaving 7 bases between the germline ends. The CDR3 is 14 amino acids. Germline lookup yields CDR1 MGHDK and CDR2 SYGVNS. The DNA for the CDR3 is TGTGCCAGCAGTGACCTTGGCAGCACAGATACGCAGTATTTT. It translates to CASSDLGSTDTQYF.

The V gene is TRBV25-1, the J gene TRBJ1-4; tentatively, D is TRBD1 (6 bases). CDR1 is MGHDK and CDR2 is SYGVNS in the germline V gene. The V and J ends lost 1 base and 2 bases respectively, with 8 bases between them. This CDR3 is built from 15 residues. CDR3: CASSESTGTNEKLFF. CDR3 nucleotide sequence: TGTGCCAGCAGTGAATCCACAGGGACTAATGAAAAACTGTTTTTT.

This chain joins TRBV7-9 and TRBJ1-6; D not resolved. Trimming cost V 1 base and J 12 bases, with 13 bases left between them. CDR3 length equals 14 residues. Germline-derived CDR1 and CDR2 are SEHNR and FQNEAQ (reference sequence). CDR3 DNA: TGTGCCAGCAGCTTAGACGGCCGAGGACTACCCCTCCACTTT. Translation: CASSLDGRGLPLHF.

This clone has only a few counts. The chain has TRBV25-1 and TRBJ1-5; no definite D call. Germline V gives CDR1 MGHDK, CDR2 SYGVNS. This CDR3 is 14 amino acids long. V lost 1 base to trimming and J lost 5 bases, with 9 bases between them. The CDR3 DNA follows: TGTGCCAGCAGTGAATCGGGGTTCCATCAGCCCCAGCATTTT. Translated, it gives CASSESGFHQPQHF.

The chain joins TRBV3-1 (or the pseudogene TRBV3-2) to TRBJ2-1; 8 nucleotides align to TRBD2. V was pared by 1 base and J by 10 bases, with 12 bases of the junction left unmatched. The CDR3 has 16 residues. Looked up from germline, CDR1 is LGHDT and CDR2 is YNNKEL (reference sequence). CDR3 bases: TGTGCCAGCAGCCAAGGGGCCGGGACTAGTGGACAGGAGCAGTTCTTC. Its translation: CASSQGAGTSGQEQFF.

This chain joins TRBV4-1 and TRBJ1-2, with 8 bases fitting TRBD1. Germline V gene sequence: CDR1 MGHRA, CDR2 YSYEKL. The J segment lost 8 bases and the V segment lost 1 base, leaving 12 bases of the junction unmatched. CDR3 size: 16 residues. This chain's CDR3 is CASSQVAGGDLWGYTF. The CDR3 DNA reads TGCGCCAGCAGCCAAGTGGCAGGGGGCGATCTATGGGGCTACACCTTC.

The chain uses TRBV3-1 (or the pseudogene TRBV3-2) and TRBJ1-4, with 11 bases aligning to TRBD1. The CDR3 length is 16 residues. Germline V gene lookup returns CDR1 LGHDT and CDR2 YNNKEL (reference sequence). V lost 4 bases, J lost 5 bases, and 6 bases stayed unmatched. CDR3 amino acids: CASSRSGTGGNEKLFF. CDR3 DNA sequence: TGTGCCAGCAGCCGTTCAGGGACAGGGGGAAATGAAAAACTGTTTTTT.

This rearrangement joins TRBV6-1 to TRBJ2-3; TRBD2 matches at 9 bases. The length of the CDR3 is 16 residues. The V segment lost 2 bases and the J segment 3 bases; nucleotides outside the gene matches: 6. CDR1 is MNHNS, CDR2 SASEGT, per germline. The CDR3 here is CASSEIAGALTDTQYF. The CDR3 region has the DNA TGTGCCAGCAGTGAAATAGCGGGGGCGCTAACAGATACGCAGTATTTT.

The rearrangement uses TRBV10-3 and TRBJ2-2; 7 bases agree with TRBD1. The CDR3 length is 16 residues. The germline V gene encodes CDR1 ENHRY and CDR2 SYGVKD. V dropped 0 bases and J dropped 6; count of bases not matched to a gene: 7. This chain's CDR3 is CAISESRGQRSGELFF. The CDR3 DNA sequence: TGTGCCATCAGTGAGTCACGGGGACAGCGATCCGGGGAGCTGTTTTTT.

This clone was recorded once. The chain employs TRBV7-9 and TRBJ2-5; TRBD1 is a possible D gene (6 bases). The CDR3 has 13 residues. Deletions cut 5 bases from V and 3 bases from J, with 10 bases between. The germline V gene encodes CDR1 SEHNR and CDR2 FQNEAQ (reference sequence). CDR3 sequence (DNA): TGTGCCAGCAGCCCAACAGGGAAAGAGACCCAGTACTTC. Translation gives CASSPTGKETQYF. The full variable domain, rest sourced from reference TRBV7-9 and TRBJ2-5, is DTGVSQNPRHKITKRGQNVTFRCDPISEHNRLYWYRQTLGQGPEFLTYFQNEAQLEKSRLLSDRFSAERPKGSFSTLEIQRTEQGDSAMYLCASSPTGKETQYFGPGTRLLVL.